This TCR beta chain was recorded in a study of shared clonotypes between healthy human individuals. Study-level points and caveats: Generally, estimated richness proved larger in naive subsets than it did in memory subsets. Sharing across four donors was highest in naive CD4 (roughly 5%) and lowest in memory CD8 (0.4%).

This CDR3 is built from 14 residues. V dropped 3 bases and J dropped 5 bases, with 13 bases sitting between them. Germline CDR1 MNHEY, CDR2 SMNVEV (reference sequence). In the original workflow: Junction-only sequences produced by ImmunoSEQ had no quality scores, so filtering differed. TCRdb keeps only in-frame clones here, not all; method: immunoSEQ multiplex PCR. D and trimming come from the DNA, and the V and J calls and clone size come from that table. The table includes roughly 660,000 clones, 90% detected once. This clone showed up just once. Its antigen remains unknown. Sequencing input: memory CD8+ T cells from PBMCs. Subset: CD45RO+ cells pooled with CCR7-negative TemRA cells. This clonotype originated in a man aged 18 to 35 in good health. Some clones in this sample may be carry-over from other donors' samples. The gene calls are TRBV27 and TRBJ1-1; the D is unclear. The CDR3 DNA sequence: TGTGCCAGCAGTTTCACGACCGGTTCTACTGAAGCTTTCTTT. It encodes CASSFTTGSTEAFF.